Reported below is one TCR beta chain. Antigen specificity is unknown. This record comes from a study of cytomegalovirus exposure and HLA in healthy donors. General study points: Presence/absence analyses rested on an assumption that sequencing depth was roughly uniform across donors. Cytomegalovirus association was listed for about 150 TCR beta chains. The productive fraction for most TCR beta V segments was about 87% or about 30% in an earlier analysis. Reports showed the classifier diagnosing cytomegalovirus status with high specificity and sensitivity.

CDR1 and CDR2 from the germline V gene are MDHEN and SYDVKM. Trimming stripped 6 bases from V and 6 bases from J, with 17 bases between. The CDR3 is 15 residues long. PCR employed 60 Vbeta and 13 Jbeta primers. TCRdb's copy holds only in-frame clones and misses some; the assay was immunoSEQ multiplex PCR. The sample has roughly 200,000 clones; approximately 82% are singletons. The rearrangement joins TRBV28 to TRBJ2-2, with D perhaps matching TRBD2 (7 bases). The clonotype originates from a man aged 35 to 55 in good health and CMV-seropositive. Sequenced material: PBMCs. The CDR3 loop is CASSSGWGGAGELFF. The CDR3, as DNA: TGTGCCAGCAGCTCCGGCTGGGGGGGCGCCGGGGAGCTGTTTTTT. Together with reference TRBV28 and TRBJ2-2, the CDR3 gives the full variable domain: DVKVTQSSRYLVKRTGEKVFLECVQDMDHENMFWYRQDPGLGLRLIYFSYDVKMKEKGDIPEGYSVSREKKERFSLILESASTNQTSMYLCASSSGWGGAGELFFGEGSRLTVL.